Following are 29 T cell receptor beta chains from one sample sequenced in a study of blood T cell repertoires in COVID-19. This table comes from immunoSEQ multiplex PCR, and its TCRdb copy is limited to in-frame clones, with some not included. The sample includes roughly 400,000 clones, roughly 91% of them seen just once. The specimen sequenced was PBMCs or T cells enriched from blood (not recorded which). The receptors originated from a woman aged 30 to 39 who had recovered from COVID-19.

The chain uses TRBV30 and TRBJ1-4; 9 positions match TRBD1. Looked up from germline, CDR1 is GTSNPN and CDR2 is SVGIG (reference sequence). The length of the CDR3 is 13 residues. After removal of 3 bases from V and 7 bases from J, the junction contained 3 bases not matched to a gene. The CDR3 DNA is TGTGCCTGGAGCCCGGGACAGGGTGAAAAACTGTTTTTT. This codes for CAWSPGQGEKLFF.

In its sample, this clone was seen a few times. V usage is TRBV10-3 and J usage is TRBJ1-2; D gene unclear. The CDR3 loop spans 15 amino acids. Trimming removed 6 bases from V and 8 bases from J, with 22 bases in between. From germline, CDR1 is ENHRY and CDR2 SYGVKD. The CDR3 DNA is TGTGCCATCAGCCGCTCGGAGGGTGACCCCTCCGGCTACACCTTC. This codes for CAISRSEGDPSGYTF.

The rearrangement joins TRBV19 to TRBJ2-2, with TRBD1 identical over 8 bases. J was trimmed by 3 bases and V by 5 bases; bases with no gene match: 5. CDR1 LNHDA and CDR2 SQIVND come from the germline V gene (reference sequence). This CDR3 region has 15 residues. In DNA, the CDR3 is TGTGCCAGTAGTCCTCGGGACAGGTACACCGGGGAGCTGTTTTTT. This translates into CASSPRDRYTGELFF.

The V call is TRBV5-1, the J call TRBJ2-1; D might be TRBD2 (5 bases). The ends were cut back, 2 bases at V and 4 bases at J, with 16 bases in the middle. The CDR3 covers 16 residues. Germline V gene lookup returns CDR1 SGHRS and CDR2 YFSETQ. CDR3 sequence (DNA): TGCGCCAGCAGCTTAAGGCCCCGGGAACATTACAATGAGCAGTTCTTC. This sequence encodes CASSLRPREHYNEQFF.

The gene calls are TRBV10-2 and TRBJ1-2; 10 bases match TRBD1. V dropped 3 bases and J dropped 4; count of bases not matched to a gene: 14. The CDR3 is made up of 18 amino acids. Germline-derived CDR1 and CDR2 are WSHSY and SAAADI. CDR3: CASSEPVETGGLSYGYTF. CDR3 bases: TGCGCCAGCAGTGAACCAGTGGAGACAGGGGGCCTCTCCTATGGCTACACCTTC.

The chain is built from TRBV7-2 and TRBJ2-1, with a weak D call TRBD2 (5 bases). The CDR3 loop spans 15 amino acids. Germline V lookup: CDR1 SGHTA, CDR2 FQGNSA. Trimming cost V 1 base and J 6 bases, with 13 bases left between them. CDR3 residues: CASSLVLAGSNEQFF. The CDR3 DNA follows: TGTGCCAGCAGCTTAGTATTGGCGGGTTCCAATGAGCAGTTCTTC.

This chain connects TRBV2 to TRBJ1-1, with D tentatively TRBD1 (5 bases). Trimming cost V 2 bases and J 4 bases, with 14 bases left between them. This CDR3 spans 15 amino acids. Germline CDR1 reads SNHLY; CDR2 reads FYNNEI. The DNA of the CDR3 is TGTGCCAGCAGTGAAATGGGTCAGGGTGGCACTGAAGCTTTCTTT. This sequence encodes CASSEMGQGGTEAFF.

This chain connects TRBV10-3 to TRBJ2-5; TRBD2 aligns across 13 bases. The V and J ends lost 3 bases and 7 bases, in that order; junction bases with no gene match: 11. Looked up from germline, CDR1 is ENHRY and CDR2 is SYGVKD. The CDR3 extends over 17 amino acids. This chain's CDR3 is CAISELAGGTQSWTQYF. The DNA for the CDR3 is TGTGCCATCAGTGAACTAGCGGGGGGGACTCAGTCGTGGACCCAGTACTTC.

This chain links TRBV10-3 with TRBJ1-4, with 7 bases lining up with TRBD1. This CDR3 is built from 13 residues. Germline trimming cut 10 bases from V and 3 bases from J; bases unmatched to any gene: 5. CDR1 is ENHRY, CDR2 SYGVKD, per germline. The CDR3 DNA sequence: TGTGCCACCAGAGGGGGCTCTAATGAAAAACTGTTTTTT. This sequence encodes CATRGGSNEKLFF.

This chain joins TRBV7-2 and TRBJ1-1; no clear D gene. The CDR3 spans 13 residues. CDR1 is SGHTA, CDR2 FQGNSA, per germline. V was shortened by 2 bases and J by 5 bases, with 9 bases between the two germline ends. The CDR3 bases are TGTGCCAGCAGCTTAACCCGCAGTACTGAAGCTTTCTTT. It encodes CASSLTRSTEAFF.

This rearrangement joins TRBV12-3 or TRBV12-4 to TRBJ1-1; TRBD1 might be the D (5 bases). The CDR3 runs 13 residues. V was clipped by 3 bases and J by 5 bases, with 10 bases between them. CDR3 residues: CASSLIGGTEAFF. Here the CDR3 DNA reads TGTGCCAGCAGTTTGATCGGGGGGACTGAAGCTTTCTTT.

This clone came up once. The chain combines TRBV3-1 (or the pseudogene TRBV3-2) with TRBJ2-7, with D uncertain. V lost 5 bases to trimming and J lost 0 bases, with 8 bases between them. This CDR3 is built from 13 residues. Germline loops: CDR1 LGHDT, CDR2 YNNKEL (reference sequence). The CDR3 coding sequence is TGTGCCAGCAGCACGACATCCTCCTACGAGCAGTACTTC. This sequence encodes CASSTTSSYEQYF.

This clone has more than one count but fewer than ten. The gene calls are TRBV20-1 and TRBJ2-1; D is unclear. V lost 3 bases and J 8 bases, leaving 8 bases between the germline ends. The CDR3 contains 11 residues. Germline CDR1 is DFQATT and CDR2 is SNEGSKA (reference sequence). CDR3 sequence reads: CSASSMDEQFF. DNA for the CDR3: TGCAGTGCTAGTAGCATGGATGAGCAGTTCTTC.

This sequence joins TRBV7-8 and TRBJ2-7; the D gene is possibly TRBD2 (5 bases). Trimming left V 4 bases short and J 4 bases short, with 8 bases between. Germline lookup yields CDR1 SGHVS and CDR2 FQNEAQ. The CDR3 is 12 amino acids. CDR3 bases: TGTGCCAGCAGCTACCCGGGGTACGAGCAGTACTTC. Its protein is CASSYPGYEQYF.

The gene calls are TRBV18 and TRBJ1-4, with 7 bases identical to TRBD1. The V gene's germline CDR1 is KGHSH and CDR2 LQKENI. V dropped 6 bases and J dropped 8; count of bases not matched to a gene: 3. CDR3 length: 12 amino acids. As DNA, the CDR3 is TGTGCCAGCTCCCCCAGGGGGGAAAAACTGTTTTTT. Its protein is CASSPRGEKLFF.

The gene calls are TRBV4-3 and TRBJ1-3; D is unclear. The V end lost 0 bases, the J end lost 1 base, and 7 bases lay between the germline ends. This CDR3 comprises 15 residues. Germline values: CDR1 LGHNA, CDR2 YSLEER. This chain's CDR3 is CASSQDWRSGNTIYF. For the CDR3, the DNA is TGCGCCAGCAGCCAAGATTGGAGGTCTGGAAACACCATATATTTT.

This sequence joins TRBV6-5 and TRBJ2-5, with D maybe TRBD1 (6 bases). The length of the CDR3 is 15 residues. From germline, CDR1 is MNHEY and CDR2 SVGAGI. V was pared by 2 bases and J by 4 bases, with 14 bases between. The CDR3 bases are TGTGCCAGCAGTTACGGGGGCGCCCTAGGAGAGACCCAGTACTTC. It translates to CASSYGGALGETQYF.

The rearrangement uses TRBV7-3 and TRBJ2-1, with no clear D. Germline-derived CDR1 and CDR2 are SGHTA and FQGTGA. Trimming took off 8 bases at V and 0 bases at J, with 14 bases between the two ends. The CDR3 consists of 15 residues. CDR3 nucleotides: TGTGCCAGCTCCATGTCAGGTAGCTCCTACAATGAGCAGTTCTTC. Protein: CASSMSGSSYNEQFF.

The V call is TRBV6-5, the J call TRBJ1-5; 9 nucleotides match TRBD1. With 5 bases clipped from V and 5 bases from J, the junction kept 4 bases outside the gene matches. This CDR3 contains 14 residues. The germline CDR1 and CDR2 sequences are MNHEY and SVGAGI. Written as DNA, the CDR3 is TGTGCCAGCAGTCGGACAGGGGCATATCAGCCCCAGCATTTT. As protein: CASSRTGAYQPQHF.

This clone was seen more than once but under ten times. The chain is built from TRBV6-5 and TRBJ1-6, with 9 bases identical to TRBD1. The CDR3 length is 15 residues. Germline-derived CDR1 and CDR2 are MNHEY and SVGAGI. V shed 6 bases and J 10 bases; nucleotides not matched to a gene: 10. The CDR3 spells CASRLSQGAESPLHF. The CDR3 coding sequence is TGTGCCAGCAGATTATCACAGGGGGCCGAGTCACCCCTCCACTTT.

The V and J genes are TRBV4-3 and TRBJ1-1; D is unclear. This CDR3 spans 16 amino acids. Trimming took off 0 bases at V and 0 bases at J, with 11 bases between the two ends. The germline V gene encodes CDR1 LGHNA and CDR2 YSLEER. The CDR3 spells CASSQEELSMNTEAFF. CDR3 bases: TGCGCCAGCAGCCAAGAAGAATTGAGCATGAACACTGAAGCTTTCTTT.

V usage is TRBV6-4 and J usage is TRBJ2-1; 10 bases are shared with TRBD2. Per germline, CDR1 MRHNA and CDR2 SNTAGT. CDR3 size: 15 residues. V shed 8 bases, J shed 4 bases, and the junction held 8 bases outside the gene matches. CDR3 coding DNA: TGTGCCAGCCAGACCACTAGCGGGAAATACAATGAGCAGTTCTTC. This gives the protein CASQTTSGKYNEQFF.

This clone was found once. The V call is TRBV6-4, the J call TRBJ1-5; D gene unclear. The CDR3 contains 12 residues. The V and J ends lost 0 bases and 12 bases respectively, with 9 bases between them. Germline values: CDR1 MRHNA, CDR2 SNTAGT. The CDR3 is CASSDSGGVQHF. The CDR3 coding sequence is TGTGCCAGCAGTGACTCCGGCGGGGTCCAGCATTTT.

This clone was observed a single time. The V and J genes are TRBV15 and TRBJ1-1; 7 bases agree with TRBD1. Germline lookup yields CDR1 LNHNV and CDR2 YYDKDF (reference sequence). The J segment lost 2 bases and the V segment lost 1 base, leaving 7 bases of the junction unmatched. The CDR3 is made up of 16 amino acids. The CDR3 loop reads CATSRVGQRLNTEAFF. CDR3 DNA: TGTGCCACCAGCAGAGTGGGACAGCGCCTTAACACTGAAGCTTTCTTT.

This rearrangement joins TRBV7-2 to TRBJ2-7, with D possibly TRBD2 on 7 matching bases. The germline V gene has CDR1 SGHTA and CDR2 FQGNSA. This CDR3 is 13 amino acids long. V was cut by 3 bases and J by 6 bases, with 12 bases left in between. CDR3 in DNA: TGTGCCAGCAGCTTCGGGGGGCAGGGCGAGCAGTACTTC. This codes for CASSFGGQGEQYF. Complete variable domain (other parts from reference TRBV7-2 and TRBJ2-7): GAGVSQSPSNKVTEKGKDVELRCDPISGHTALYWYRQSLGQGLEFLIYFQGNSAPDKSGLPSDRFSAERTGGSVSTLTIQRTQQEDSAVYLCASSFGGQGEQYFGPGTRLTVT.

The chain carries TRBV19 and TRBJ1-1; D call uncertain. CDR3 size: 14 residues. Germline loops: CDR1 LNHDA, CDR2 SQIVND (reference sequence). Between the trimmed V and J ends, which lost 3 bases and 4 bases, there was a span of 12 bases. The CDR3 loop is CASSIPAGFTEAFF. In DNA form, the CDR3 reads TGTGCCAGTAGTATTCCCGCGGGGTTCACTGAAGCTTTCTTT.

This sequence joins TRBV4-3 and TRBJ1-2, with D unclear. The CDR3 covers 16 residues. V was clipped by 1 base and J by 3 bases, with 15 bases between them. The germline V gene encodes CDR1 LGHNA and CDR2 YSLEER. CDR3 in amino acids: CASSQGVGTDYYGYTF. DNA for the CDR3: TGCGCCAGCAGCCAAGGTGTAGGTACGGACTACTATGGCTACACCTTC.

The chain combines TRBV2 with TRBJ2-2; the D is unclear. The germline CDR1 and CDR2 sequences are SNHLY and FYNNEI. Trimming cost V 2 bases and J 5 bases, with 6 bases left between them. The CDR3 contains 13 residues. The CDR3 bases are TGTGCCAGCAGTGAACTTAGAACCGGGGAGCTGTTTTTT. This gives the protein CASSELRTGELFF.

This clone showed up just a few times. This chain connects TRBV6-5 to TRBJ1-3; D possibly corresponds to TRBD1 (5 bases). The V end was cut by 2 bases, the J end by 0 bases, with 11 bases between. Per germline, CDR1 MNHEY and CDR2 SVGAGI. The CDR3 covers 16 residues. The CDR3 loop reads CASSYDGGSSGNTIYF. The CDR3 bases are TGTGCCAGCAGTTACGACGGGGGGAGCTCTGGAAACACCATATATTTT.